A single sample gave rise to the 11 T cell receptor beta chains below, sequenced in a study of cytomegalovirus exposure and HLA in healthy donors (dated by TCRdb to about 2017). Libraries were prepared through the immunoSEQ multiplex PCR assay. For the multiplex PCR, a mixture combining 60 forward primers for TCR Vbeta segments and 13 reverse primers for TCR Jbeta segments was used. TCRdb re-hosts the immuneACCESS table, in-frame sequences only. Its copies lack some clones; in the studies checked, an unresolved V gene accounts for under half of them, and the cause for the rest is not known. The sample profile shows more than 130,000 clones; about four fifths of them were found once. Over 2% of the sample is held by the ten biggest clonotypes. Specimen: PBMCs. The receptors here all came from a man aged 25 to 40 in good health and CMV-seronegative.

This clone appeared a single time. This CDR3 reads CASSLLGRGESQPQHF. The CDR3, as DNA: TGTGCCAGCAGTTTATTAGGCAGGGGGGAGAGTCAGCCCCAGCATTTT. This chain connects TRBV28 to TRBJ1-5; 7 bases fit TRBD1. This CDR3 spans 16 amino acids. CDR1 and CDR2 (germline): MDHEN, SYDVKM. The J segment lost 6 bases and the V segment lost 1 base, leaving 9 bases of the junction unmatched.

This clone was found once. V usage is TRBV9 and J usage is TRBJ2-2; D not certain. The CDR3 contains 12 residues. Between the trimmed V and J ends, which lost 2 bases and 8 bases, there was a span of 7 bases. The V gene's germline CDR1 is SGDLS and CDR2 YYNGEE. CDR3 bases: TGTGCCAGCAGCGTTCAAGCGGGGGAGCTGTTTTTT. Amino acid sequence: CASSVQAGELFF.

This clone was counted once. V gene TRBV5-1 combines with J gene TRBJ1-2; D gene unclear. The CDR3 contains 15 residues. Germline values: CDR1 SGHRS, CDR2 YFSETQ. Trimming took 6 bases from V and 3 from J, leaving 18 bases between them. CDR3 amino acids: CASTADTGYYYGYTF. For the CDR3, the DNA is TGCGCCAGCACCGCCGACACCGGTTATTACTATGGCTACACCTTC.

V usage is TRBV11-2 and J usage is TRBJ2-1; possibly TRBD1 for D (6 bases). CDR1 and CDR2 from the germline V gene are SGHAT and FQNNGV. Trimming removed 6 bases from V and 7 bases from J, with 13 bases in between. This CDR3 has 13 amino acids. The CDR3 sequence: CASSYRDKNEQFF. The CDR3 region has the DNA TGTGCCAGCAGTTACCGGGACAAAAATGAGCAGTTCTTC.

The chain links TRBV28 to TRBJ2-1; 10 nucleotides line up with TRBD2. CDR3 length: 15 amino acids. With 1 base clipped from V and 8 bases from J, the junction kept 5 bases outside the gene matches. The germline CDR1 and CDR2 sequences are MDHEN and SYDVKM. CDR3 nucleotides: TGTGCCAGCAGTTTATTGGCTAGCGGGAGATATGAGCAGTTCTTC. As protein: CASSLLASGRYEQFF.

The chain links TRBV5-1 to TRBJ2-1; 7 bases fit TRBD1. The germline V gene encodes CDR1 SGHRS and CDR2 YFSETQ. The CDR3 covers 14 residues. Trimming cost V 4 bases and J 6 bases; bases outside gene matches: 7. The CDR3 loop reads CASSPIRDSNEQFF. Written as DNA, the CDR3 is TGCGCCAGCAGCCCAATCAGGGACAGCAATGAGCAGTTCTTC. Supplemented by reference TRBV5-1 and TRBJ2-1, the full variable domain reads KAGVTQTPRYLIKTRGQQVTLSCSPISGHRSVSWYQQTPGQGLQFLFEYFSETQRNKGNFPGRFSGRQFSNSRSEMNVSTLELGDSALYLCASSPIRDSNEQFFGPGTRLTVL.

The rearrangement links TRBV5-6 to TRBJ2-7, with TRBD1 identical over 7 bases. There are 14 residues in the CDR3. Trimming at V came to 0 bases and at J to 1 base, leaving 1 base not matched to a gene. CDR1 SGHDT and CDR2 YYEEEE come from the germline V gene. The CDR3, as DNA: TGTGCCAGCAGCTTGGACAGGGGTTCCTACGAGCAGTACTTC. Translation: CASSLDRGSYEQYF.

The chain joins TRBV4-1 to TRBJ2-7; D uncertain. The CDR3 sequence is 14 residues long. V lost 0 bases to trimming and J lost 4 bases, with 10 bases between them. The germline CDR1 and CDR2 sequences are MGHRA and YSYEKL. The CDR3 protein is CASSQDSGSYEQYF. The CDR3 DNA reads TGCGCCAGCAGCCAAGATTCAGGTTCATACGAGCAGTACTTC.

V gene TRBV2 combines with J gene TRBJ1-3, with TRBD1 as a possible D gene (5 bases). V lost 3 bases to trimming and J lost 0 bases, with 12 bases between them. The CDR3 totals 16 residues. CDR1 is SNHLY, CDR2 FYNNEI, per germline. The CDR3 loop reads CASSDPMTASGNTIYF. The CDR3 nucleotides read TGTGCCAGCAGTGACCCTATGACAGCCTCTGGAAACACCATATATTTT.

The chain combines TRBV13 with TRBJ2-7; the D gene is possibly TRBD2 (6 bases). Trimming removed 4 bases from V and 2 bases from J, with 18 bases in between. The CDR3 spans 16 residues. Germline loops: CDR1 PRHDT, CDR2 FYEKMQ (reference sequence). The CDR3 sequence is CASSSTWGSGTYEQYF. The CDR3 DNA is TGTGCCAGCAGCTCCACGTGGGGTAGCGGCACCTACGAGCAGTACTTC.

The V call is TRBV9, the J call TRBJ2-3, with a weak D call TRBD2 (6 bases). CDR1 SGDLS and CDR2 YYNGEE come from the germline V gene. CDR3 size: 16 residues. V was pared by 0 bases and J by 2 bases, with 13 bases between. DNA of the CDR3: TGTGCCAGCAGCGTAGCCGAACTAGCAGCCACAGATACGCAGTATTTT. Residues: CASSVAELAATDTQYF. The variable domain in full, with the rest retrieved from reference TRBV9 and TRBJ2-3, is DSGVTQTPKHLITATGQRVTLRCSPRSGDLSVYWYQQSLDQGLQFLIQYYNGEERAKGNILERFSAQQFPDLHSELNLSSLELGDSALYFCASSVAELAATDTQYFGPGTRLTVL.